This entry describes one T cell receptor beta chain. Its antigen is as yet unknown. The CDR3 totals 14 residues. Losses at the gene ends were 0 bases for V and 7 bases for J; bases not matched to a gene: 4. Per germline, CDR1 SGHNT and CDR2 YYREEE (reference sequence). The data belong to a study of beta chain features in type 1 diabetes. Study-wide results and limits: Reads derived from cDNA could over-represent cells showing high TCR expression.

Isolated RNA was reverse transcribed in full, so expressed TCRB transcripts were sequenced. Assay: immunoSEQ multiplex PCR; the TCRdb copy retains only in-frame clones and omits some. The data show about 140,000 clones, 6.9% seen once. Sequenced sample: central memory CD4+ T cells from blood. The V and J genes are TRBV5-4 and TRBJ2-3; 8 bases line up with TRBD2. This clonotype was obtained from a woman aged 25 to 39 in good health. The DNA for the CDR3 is TGTGCCAGCAGCTTGGGAGCGGGAGTTAATACGCAGTATTTT. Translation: CASSLGAGVNTQYF.